This TCR beta chain comes out of a study of blood T cell repertoires in COVID-19. Only in-frame clones appear in the TCRdb table, and some are missing; sequencing was by immunoSEQ multiplex PCR. Of under 65,000 clones in the sample, just under 90% were seen once. The CDR3 runs 15 residues. Trimming cost V 3 bases and J 7 bases; bases outside gene matches: 7. Germline CDR1 SGDLS, CDR2 YYNGEE. As concerns this clone: This CDR3 is also generated by other DNA sequences in the sample.

This chain uses TRBV9 with TRBJ1-6, with 7 bases matching TRBD1. The sequenced sample was peripheral blood. The TCR sequence derives from a man aged 55 to 70 with acute or convalescent COVID-19. The CDR3: CASSARTGRNSPLHF. CDR3 bases: TGTGCCAGCAGCGCCCGGACAGGCAGAAATTCACCCCTCCACTTT.